These 17 T cell receptor beta chains originate from one sample sequenced in a study of graft-versus-host responses after intestinal transplantation. These receptors' targets are unknown. Only in-frame clones appear in the TCRdb table, and some are missing; sequencing was by immunoSEQ multiplex PCR. This table has fewer than 150,000 clones, more than 80% appearing once. The material sequenced was unstimulated CD4+ T cells sorted from spleen or lymph node cells, taken before intestinal transplant. These receptors all come from a human donor who received an intestinal transplant.

This clone was found once. This sequence joins TRBV28 and TRBJ1-2, with D unclear. V was clipped by 5 bases and J by 6 bases, with 10 bases between them. Per the germline V gene, CDR1 is MDHEN and CDR2 is SYDVKM. This CDR3 comprises 12 residues. The CDR3 sequence is CASSQVPNGYTF. The CDR3 bases are TGTGCCAGCAGTCAGGTCCCTAATGGCTACACCTTC.

The gene calls are TRBV6-5 and TRBJ1-2; 7 bases are shared with TRBD1. Per the germline V gene, CDR1 is MNHEY and CDR2 is SVGAGI. This CDR3 is 14 amino acids long. V was pared by 0 bases and J by 7 bases, with 5 bases of the junction left unmatched. The CDR3 DNA follows: TGTGCCAGCAGTTACTCGTACAGGGGAATTGGCTACACCTTC. It is translated as CASSYSYRGIGYTF.

CDR3 DNA sequence: TGTGCCAGCGGTCTCCAAGGGACCAACACTGAAGCTTTCTTT. This gives the protein CASGLQGTNTEAFF. The chain has TRBV7-9 and TRBJ1-1, with D maybe TRBD1 (5 bases). Deletions cut 8 bases from V and 2 bases from J, with 15 bases between. Germline V gene sequence: CDR1 SEHNR, CDR2 FQNEAQ (reference sequence). This CDR3 has 14 residues.

CDR3 in amino acids: CASSIFTGRGYGYTF. In nucleotides, the CDR3 is TGTGCCAGTAGTATATTTACAGGGAGGGGGTATGGCTACACCTTC. The chain joins TRBV19 to TRBJ1-2; possibly TRBD1 for D (6 bases). The V end lost 2 bases, the J end lost 5 bases, and 15 bases lay between the germline ends. The CDR3 has 15 amino acids. From germline, CDR1 is LNHDA and CDR2 SQIVND (reference sequence).

The chain links TRBV2 to TRBJ2-5; 7 bases match TRBD2. Per germline, CDR1 SNHLY and CDR2 FYNNEI. The CDR3 spans 13 residues. V shed 11 bases, J shed 3 bases, and the junction held 9 bases outside the gene matches. In nucleotides, the CDR3 is TGTGCCGTGAGTCTAGCGGAAAAAGAGACCCAGTACTTC. This translates into CAVSLAEKETQYF.

The rearrangement uses TRBV7-8 and TRBJ2-1, with 8 positions matching TRBD2. V lost 5 bases and J lost 0; bases outside the gene matches: 6. Germline V gene sequence: CDR1 SGHVS, CDR2 FQNEAQ. This CDR3 has 16 residues. Here the CDR3 DNA reads TGTGCCAGCAGCAATAGCGGGGCAAGCTCCTACAATGAGCAGTTCTTC. Translation gives CASSNSGASSYNEQFF.

This sequence joins TRBV6-6 and TRBJ1-2; a possible D gene is TRBD1 (5 bases). CDR1 is MNHNY, CDR2 SVGAGI, per germline (reference sequence). There are 13 residues in the CDR3. With 6 bases removed from V and 3 bases from J, the gap between germline ends came to 11 bases. DNA for the CDR3: TGTGCCAGCAGACCCCCGGGGGACTATGGCTACACCTTC. This sequence encodes CASRPPGDYGYTF.

The gene calls are TRBV5-8 and TRBJ2-5; D might be TRBD1 or TRBD2, each matching 6 bases. In germline, CDR1 is SGHTS, CDR2 YDEGEE. V was pared by 0 bases and J by 2 bases, with 14 bases between. The CDR3 spans 16 residues. The CDR3: CASSLDWGALQETQYF. CDR3 sequence (DNA): TGTGCCAGCAGCTTGGATTGGGGGGCGTTACAAGAGACCCAGTACTTC.

The chain links TRBV2 to TRBJ2-3, with D tentatively TRBD1 (6 bases). CDR1 and CDR2 from the germline V gene are SNHLY and FYNNEI. The CDR3 totals 15 residues. The V gene lost 8 bases and the J gene lost 6 bases, with 21 bases spanning the gap. CDR3: CASVVQGVGEDTQYF. In DNA form, the CDR3 reads TGTGCCAGCGTCGTACAGGGTGTTGGTGAGGATACGCAGTATTTT.

The CDR3 DNA reads TGCAGTGACCGAAACACCATATATTTT. As protein: CSDRNTIYF. This sequence joins TRBV20-1 and TRBJ1-3; D ambiguous. The ends were cut back, 7 bases at V and 5 bases at J, with 3 bases in the middle. Germline V CDR1 and CDR2: DFQATT, SNEGSKA (reference sequence). The CDR3 length is 9 residues.

V and J are TRBV15 and TRBJ1-2, with D tentatively TRBD1 (6 bases). V lost 5 bases, J lost 0 bases, and 10 bases lay in between. The CDR3 consists of 14 residues. Per the germline V gene, CDR1 is LNHNV and CDR2 is YYDKDF (reference sequence). The CDR3 loop is CATSPRTANYGYTF. For the CDR3, the DNA is TGTGCCACCAGCCCAAGGACAGCTAACTATGGCTACACCTTC.

J is TRBJ1-1 and V is TRBV5-1, with 8 nucleotides matching TRBD1. Germline values: CDR1 SGHRS, CDR2 YFSETQ. The CDR3 extends over 16 amino acids. V dropped 4 bases and J dropped 0; count of bases not matched to a gene: 8. CDR3 DNA sequence: TGCGCCAGCAGCGAGAACGCGGGACAGGTGAACACTGAAGCTTTCTTT. As protein: CASSENAGQVNTEAFF.

The V and J genes are TRBV5-1 and TRBJ2-3; 9 bases fit TRBD2. Unmatched junction bases numbered 18, after V lost 7 bases and J lost 6 bases. There are 17 residues in the CDR3. Germline V CDR1 and CDR2: SGHRS, YFSETQ. The CDR3 is CASPAYSGGPPRDTQYF. The CDR3, as DNA: TGCGCCAGCCCGGCGTATAGCGGGGGACCTCCCAGGGATACGCAGTATTTT.

This CDR3 is CASSKKGSAGNQPQHF. The CDR3 nucleotides are TGTGCCAGCAGCAAAAAAGGGAGCGCAGGCAATCAGCCCCAGCATTTT. The J gene is TRBJ1-5, the V gene TRBV21-1. TRBV21-1 is designated a pseudogene. The CDR3 has 16 amino acids.

This rearrangement joins TRBV29-1 to TRBJ2-3, with TRBD2 identical over 13 bases. With V trimmed by 8 bases and J by 4 bases, 12 bases remained unmatched. CDR1 is SQVTM, CDR2 ANQGSEA, per germline. The CDR3 contains 16 residues. The CDR3 DNA reads as TGCAGCCTAACTAGCGGGGGGGCCGGTTTCTCAGATACGCAGTATTTT. Amino acids: CSLTSGGAGFSDTQYF.

This clone was detected only a few times. The rearrangement uses TRBV5-6 and TRBJ1-6; 7 positions match TRBD1. The CDR3 extends over 14 amino acids. The ends lost 4 bases at V and 6 bases at J; junction bases unmatched: 4. Germline CDR1 is SGHDT and CDR2 is YYEEEE. In DNA form, the CDR3 reads TGTGCCAGCAGCAACCGGGACAGTAATTCACCCCTCCACTTT. This translates into CASSNRDSNSPLHF.

This chain uses TRBV10-3 with TRBJ2-7, with 8 bases matching TRBD2. Trimming took 6 bases from V and 2 from J; bases not matched to a gene: 9. Germline lookup yields CDR1 ENHRY and CDR2 SYGVKD. The CDR3 contains 15 residues. The CDR3 DNA is TGTGCCATCAGCCCGGGTAGCGGGGTCCCCTACGAGCAGTACTTC. Amino acid sequence: CAISPGSGVPYEQYF.